This T cell receptor (beta chain) was profiled in a study of cytomegalovirus exposure and HLA in healthy donors. General study findings and limits: With high specificity and sensitivity, the classifier reportedly diagnosed cytomegalovirus status.

Per germline, CDR1 SGHTA and CDR2 FQGNSA. Trimming removed 5 bases from V and 3 bases from J; junction bases left unmatched: 6. The CDR3 consists of 14 residues. Comments on this clone: Its antigen is as yet unknown.

Primers: 60 Vbeta forward and 13 Jbeta reverse. Method: immunoSEQ multiplex PCR; TCRdb's copy keeps in-frame clones and lacks some. This table lists 55,000 to 85,000 clones. The sequence was obtained from a female donor in good health and CMV-seropositive. This chain connects TRBV7-2 to TRBJ2-5; 7 nucleotides match TRBD2. The sequenced material came from PBMCs. For the CDR3, the DNA is TGTGCCAGCAGCCCCCAGCGGGAAAAAGAGACCCAGTACTTC. The encoded protein is CASSPQREKETQYF.